The following is a TCR beta chain sequence with its context. This clone is a singleton in its sample. Its binding antigen is unknown. Per-nucleotide qualities are absent, and no much larger clonotype sits a single base away. The data were taken from a study of blood T cell repertoires in COVID-19 (dated by TCRdb to the early 2020s). Looking at the study overall: Collaborator samples came from the United States, Italy and Spain and covered acute and convalescent phases of COVID-19. The prospective study material was composed of cDNA or gDNA derived from T cells, B-cell-depleted T cells, or PBMCs. Deeply sampled blood TCRbeta repertoires from subjects exposed to, actively infected with, or recovered from COVID-19 were included in the dataset. The repertoires were released in a freely available public database intended as a resource for research on the immune response to SARS-CoV-2. Samples came from the ongoing ImmuneRACE study (first 160 participants) plus 1,254 subjects from 6 global collaborators. Nearly every sample came with metadata listing a de-identified subject ID, COVID-19 status, age in years and sex. Where available, HLA class I and class II types were obtained from metadata supplied by the sample provider rather than from assay-based typing.

The paper's findings and limits, for the study overall: The quantity of clinical and demographic metadata differed by source and by participant and was supplied without curation.

Each collaborating institution followed its own protocols to collect whole blood in K2EDTA tubes. For TCRbeta analysis, collaborator samples were shipped as frozen whole blood, as isolated PBMCs, or as DNA extracted from either sample type. From its cysteine to its phenylalanine, the CDR3 spans 12 amino acids. The retained sequence is limited to the CDR3, 36 bases, with the frame set at the first base. From the germline V gene, CDR1 is MNHNS and CDR2 is SASEGT. The V and J ends are trimmed by 2 bases and 10 bases, leaving 11 bases between them. The immunoSEQ Assay, a bias-controlled multiplex PCR, was used to amplify TCRbeta CDR3 regions from genomic DNA. For the original study's pipeline: The number of nucleated cells in each sample was estimated from the amplification of reference gene primers within the assay. To quantify the absolute abundance of each unique TCRbeta CDR3 rearrangement, sequence reads were collapsed and filtered. For each sample, productive Simpson clonality was calculated as the square root of Simpson's diversity index over productive rearrangements. The clones in this table, taken by TCRdb from immuneACCESS, are in-frame only. Not every clone is retained; where verified, under half of the shortfall comes from an unresolved V gene, and the cause of the rest is unknown. That table gives V, J and clone size, and the DNA gave D and trimming. For this sample there are approximately 300,000 clones; around 83% appear just once. The ten largest clones take up about 1.2% of the sample.

The receptor was derived from a woman between 50 and 59 years old with acute or convalescent COVID-19. What was sequenced was peripheral blood. The V and J genes are TRBV6-1 and TRBJ1-2, and TRBD1 may be the D gene, going by 6 matching bases. DNA sequence: TGTGCCAGCAGTGAAAGGGGGATACACTACACCTTC. Its translation is CASSERGIHYTF.